The T cell receptor beta chain under discussion was sequenced for a study of T cells of healthy individuals. The germline CDR1 and CDR2 sequences are MNHEY and SVGAGI. CDR3 length: 13 amino acids. Deletions cut 5 bases from V and 2 bases from J, with 9 bases between. One entry per CDR3 protein, called by TCRdb with MiXCR from the 5' RACE reads. Of 75,000 to 95,000 distinct CDR3 sequences detected, 4% to 5.5% appear once; the ten largest clones hold around 8%. This clonotype was picked up many times. The rearrangement uses TRBV6-5 and TRBJ1-2; D perhaps matches TRBD1 (5 bases). The receptor was isolated from a female donor in good health. CDR3 in amino acids: CASSQTANYGYTF. As DNA, the CDR3 is TGTGCCAGCAGTCAGACAGCCAACTATGGCTACACCTTC.